The 29 T cell receptor beta chains presented below share a single source sample, sequenced in a study of T cell responses to AZD1222 COVID-19 vaccine (dated by TCRdb to the early 2020s). Library generation was performed with the immunoSEQ multiplex PCR assay. TCRdb retrieved this table from immuneACCESS and kept in-frame rearrangements only. Not all clones are present; in checked studies, unresolved V genes account for under half, and no reason is known for the remainder. The sample profile shows about 73,000 clones; roughly 89% of them were found once. Together, the top ten hold about 9.6% of the sample. The time point label here, explained by the study, means: about 28 days (+/-7) after the second vaccine dose. The specimen comprised peripheral blood, sampled 28 days after the second AZD1222 dose. These receptors came from an adult who received the AZD1222 COVID-19 vaccine.

The chain uses TRBV18 and TRBJ1-6; 8 nucleotides align to TRBD1. With V trimmed by 3 bases and J by 7 bases, 5 bases remained unmatched. The V gene's germline CDR1 is KGHSH and CDR2 LQKENI. The CDR3 sequence is 15 residues long. Written as DNA, the CDR3 is TGTGCCAGCTCACCGCGGACAGGGAACAATTCACCCCTCCACTTT. Translated, it gives CASSPRTGNNSPLHF.

This chain links TRBV25-1 with TRBJ1-6; 8 nucleotides align to TRBD1. The CDR3 covers 17 residues. V gave up 3 bases and J gave up 0 bases; unmatched junction bases: 4. The germline V gene encodes CDR1 MGHDK and CDR2 SYGVNS. The CDR3, as DNA: TGTGCCAGCAGTGAGCCAGGGGGCAGCTCCTATAATTCACCCCTCCACTTT. It yields the protein CASSEPGGSSYNSPLHF.

The V call is TRBV3-1 (or the pseudogene TRBV3-2), the J call TRBJ1-2; D perhaps matches TRBD1 (6 bases). Germline CDR1 LGHDT, CDR2 YNNKEL (reference sequence). This CDR3 contains 13 residues. V was clipped by 1 base and J by 6 bases, with 9 bases between them. The DNA of the CDR3 is TGTGCCAGCAGCCAAGCGACAGGAAATGGCTACACCTTC. This gives the protein CASSQATGNGYTF.

The chain couples TRBV11-3 to TRBJ2-7; the D call may be TRBD1 or TRBD2 (5 bases each). The CDR3 has 15 amino acids. Germline CDR1 reads SGHNT; CDR2 reads YENEEA. V lost 2 bases and J lost 4, with 15 bases in between. The CDR3 DNA is TGTGCCAGCAGCTTACCGGGGCCCGTTTGGTACGAGCAGTACGTC. Translating it yields CASSLPGPVWYEQYV.

The rearrangement joins TRBV6-2 or TRBV6-3 to TRBJ2-2, with TRBD1 identical over 10 bases. This CDR3 spans 15 amino acids. CDR1 is MNHEY, CDR2 SVGEGT, per germline. After removal of 2 bases from V and 6 bases from J, the junction contained 3 bases not matched to a gene. Here the CDR3 DNA reads TGTGCCAGCAGTTACAGGACAGGGGGGTCCGGGGAGCTGTTTTTT. It yields the protein CASSYRTGGSGELFF.

The chain has TRBV5-1 and TRBJ1-3; 7 bases are a match to TRBD1. V lost 0 bases, J lost 5 bases, and 2 bases stayed unmatched. Germline V gene sequence: CDR1 SGHRS, CDR2 YFSETQ. CDR3 length equals 14 residues. The CDR3 DNA is TGCGCCAGCAGCTTGGAGGGACAGAGAAACACCATATATTTT. Residues: CASSLEGQRNTIYF.

This chain links TRBV28 with TRBJ1-5, with D perhaps TRBD1 (6 bases). V gave up 7 bases and J gave up 5 bases, with 9 bases separating them. Looked up from germline, CDR1 is MDHEN and CDR2 is SYDVKM. This CDR3 is 12 amino acids long. The DNA of the CDR3 is TGTGCCAGCAATCAGGGGCATCAGCCCCAGCATTTT. This translates into CASNQGHQPQHF.

The chain couples TRBV2 to TRBJ2-2; D could derive from TRBD1 or TRBD2 (6 bases each). Trimming pared 2 bases from V and 7 bases from J, leaving 14 bases between. The CDR3 is made up of 15 amino acids. Germline V gene sequence: CDR1 SNHLY, CDR2 FYNNEI. CDR3 residues: CASSELRGPVGELFF. The CDR3 region has the DNA TGTGCCAGCAGTGAACTTCGGGGGCCCGTCGGGGAGCTGTTTTTT. Filled out from reference TRBV2 and TRBJ2-2, the complete variable domain reads EPEVTQTPSHQVTQMGQEVILRCVPISNHLYFYWYRQILGQKVEFLVSFYNNEISEKSEIFDDQFSVERPDGSNFTLKIRSTKLEDSAMYFCASSELRGPVGELFFGEGSRLTVL.

As regards this clone: Other DNA sequences in this sample translate to the same CDR3. This chain joins TRBV7-2 and TRBJ2-7; D gene unclear. Germline-derived CDR1 and CDR2 are SGHTA and FQGNSA. The CDR3 has 13 amino acids. Trimming cost V 3 bases and J 1 base, with 7 bases left between them. The CDR3 DNA reads TGTGCCAGCAGCTTGGCGGATTCCTACGAGCAGTACTTC. Translated: CASSLADSYEQYF.

The chain couples TRBV9 to TRBJ2-1; no reliable D call. Germline lookup yields CDR1 SGDLS and CDR2 YYNGEE. The CDR3 consists of 16 residues. Deletions cut 0 bases from V and 7 bases from J, with 17 bases between. The CDR3 bases are TGTGCCAGCAGCGTAGAACCCAGTGGCTTACTAAATGAGCAGTTCTTC. Translating it yields CASSVEPSGLLNEQFF.

V and J are TRBV5-6 and TRBJ1-5; D uncertain. Germline loops: CDR1 SGHDT, CDR2 YYEEEE. Trimming cost V 1 base and J 2 bases, with 10 bases left between them. The CDR3 covers 15 residues. The CDR3 region has the DNA TGTGCCAGCAGCTTGTGGGCCGGTGGCAATCAGCCCCAGCATTTT. This sequence encodes CASSLWAGGNQPQHF.

This clone was seen only a few times. The chain has TRBV30 and TRBJ2-1; the D is unclear. Germline V gene data show CDR1 as GTSNPN and CDR2 as SVGIG (reference sequence). This CDR3 region has 14 residues. V lost 3 bases and J 4 bases, leaving 13 bases between the germline ends. The CDR3 reads CAWSPRRPYNEQFF. The CDR3 nucleotides are TGTGCCTGGAGCCCCCGCCGACCTTACAATGAGCAGTTCTTC.

The rearrangement joins TRBV7-2 to TRBJ1-5; D perhaps matches TRBD1 (5 bases). CDR3 size: 15 residues. The germline V and J ends were trimmed by 1 base and 6 bases, with 13 bases remaining between them. The germline V gene encodes CDR1 SGHTA and CDR2 FQGNSA. CDR3 DNA: TGTGCCAGCAGCTTAGGAGGGTTCGGGGGTCAGCCCCAGCATTTT. Protein product: CASSLGGFGGQPQHF. Drawing the rest from reference TRBV7-2 and TRBJ1-5, the complete variable domain is GAGVSQSPSNKVTEKGKDVELRCDPISGHTALYWYRQSLGQGLEFLIYFQGNSAPDKSGLPSDRFSAERTGGSVSTLTIQRTQQEDSAVYLCASSLGGFGGQPQHFGDGTRLSIL.

The chain has TRBV5-4 and TRBJ1-2; 8 bases fit TRBD1. Per germline, CDR1 SGHNT and CDR2 YYREEE (reference sequence). This CDR3 spans 15 amino acids. J gave up 7 bases and V 0 bases, and 8 bases lay outside the gene matches. The CDR3 DNA sequence: TGTGCCAGCAGCTTGGGCGGCGCAGGGGGCTTTGGCTACACCTTC. It is translated as CASSLGGAGGFGYTF. Looking up the rest from reference TRBV5-4 and TRBJ1-2 gives the full variable domain: ETGVTQSPTHLIKTRGQQVTLRCSSQSGHNTVSWYQQALGQGPQFIFQYYREEENGRGNFPPRFSGLQFPNYSSELNVNALELDDSALYLCASSLGGAGGFGYTFGSGTRLTVV.

The J gene is TRBJ1-2, the V gene TRBV3-1 (or the pseudogene TRBV3-2); D is undetermined. From germline, CDR1 is LGHDT and CDR2 YNNKEL (reference sequence). The length of the CDR3 is 14 residues. V was clipped by 0 bases and J by 3 bases, with 8 bases between them. The CDR3 sequence is CASSQDRGYYGYTF. For the CDR3, the DNA is TGTGCCAGCAGCCAAGATCGGGGTTACTATGGCTACACCTTC.

This chain connects TRBV27 to TRBJ1-2, with TRBD1 as a possible D gene (6 bases). V lost 6 bases and J lost 7, with 18 bases in between. In germline, CDR1 is MNHEY, CDR2 SMNVEV (reference sequence). CDR3 length: 14 residues. In DNA form, the CDR3 reads TGTGCCAGCAGCCCCACAGGGTTATCCCTTGGCTACACCTTC. Protein: CASSPTGLSLGYTF.

The V call is TRBV19, the J call TRBJ1-2, with unresolved D. The CDR3 spans 15 residues. Germline values: CDR1 LNHDA, CDR2 SQIVND (reference sequence). V was shortened by 5 bases and J by 0 bases, with 13 bases between the two germline ends. Written as DNA, the CDR3 is TGTGCCAGTAGTTACCCGGGTCGGGCTAACTATGGCTACACCTTC. Protein: CASSYPGRANYGYTF.

The rearrangement uses TRBV5-6 and TRBJ1-5; no clear D. From germline, CDR1 is SGHDT and CDR2 YYEEEE. CDR3 length equals 16 residues. The V gene lost 1 base and the J gene lost 7 bases, with 18 bases spanning the gap. CDR3 coding DNA: TGTGCCAGCAGCTTGAGGGTAGGGCCCCAGAGGCAGCCCCAGCATTTT. It codes for CASSLRVGPQRQPQHF.

This clone has only a few counts. The genes are TRBV3-1 (or the pseudogene TRBV3-2) and TRBJ1-6, with unresolved D. The CDR3 has 14 amino acids. CDR1 is LGHDT and CDR2 is YNNKEL in the germline V gene (reference sequence). Trimming pared 0 bases from V and 9 bases from J, leaving 9 bases between. The CDR3 region is CASSQDPGSSPLHF. CDR3 DNA sequence: TGTGCCAGCAGCCAAGACCCGGGCAGTTCACCCCTCCACTTT.

This chain links TRBV10-2 with TRBJ1-2; tentative D call: TRBD1 (5 bases). Germline CDR1 is WSHSY and CDR2 is SAAADI. With 10 bases removed from V and 5 bases from J, the gap between germline ends came to 23 bases. The CDR3 is 15 residues long. CDR3 in amino acids: CATMGVLVRKYGYTF. The CDR3 DNA follows: TGCGCCACCATGGGGGTCCTAGTCAGGAAATATGGCTACACCTTC.

For this clone: Other DNA sequences of this sample code for an identical CDR3. This chain links TRBV5-1 with TRBJ1-2; D not resolved. The V gene's germline CDR1 is SGHRS and CDR2 YFSETQ. V gave up 2 bases and J gave up 4 bases, with 9 bases separating them. The CDR3 sequence is 13 residues long. Here the CDR3 reads CASSFEGSYGYTF. In nucleotides, the CDR3 is TGCGCCAGCAGCTTCGAGGGATCCTATGGCTACACCTTC.

The chain uses TRBV6-1 and TRBJ2-6, with D uncertain. Looked up from germline, CDR1 is MNHNS and CDR2 is SASEGT. CDR3 length equals 17 residues. V lost 1 base to trimming and J lost 1 base, with 11 bases between them. The CDR3 protein is CASSEGNRPSGANVLTF. The CDR3 bases are TGTGCCAGCAGTGAAGGTAACCGACCTTCTGGGGCCAACGTCCTGACTTTC.

The chain is built from TRBV5-1 and TRBJ1-1; 10 bases are shared with TRBD1. Germline CDR1 SGHRS, CDR2 YFSETQ. V lost 7 bases to trimming and J lost 4 bases; unmatched junction nucleotides: 4. The CDR3 is 13 amino acids. Here the CDR3 DNA reads TGCGCCAGCGGACAGGGGGGGAGCACTGAAGCTTTCTTT. Amino acids: CASGQGGSTEAFF.

CDR3 protein: CASSLARAPSGNTIYF. The DNA for the CDR3 is TGTGCCAGCAGCTTAGCGCGGGCCCCCTCTGGAAACACCATATATTTT. This chain connects TRBV7-2 to TRBJ1-3, with no clear D. The CDR3 loop spans 16 amino acids. CDR1 and CDR2 from the germline V gene are SGHTA and FQGNSA. Trimming shortened V by 0 bases and J by 0 bases, and 9 bases separated the two germline ends.

This sequence joins TRBV9 and TRBJ2-2; D is possibly TRBD2 (6 bases). CDR3 size: 17 residues. V lost 0 bases, J lost 4 bases, and 16 bases lay in between. CDR1 and CDR2 (germline): SGDLS, YYNGEE. The CDR3 DNA sequence: TGTGCCAGCAGCGTAGCCATCGCGGGGTCACCCACCGGGGAGCTGTTTTTT. Protein product: CASSVAIAGSPTGELFF.

This clone appeared a few times. This sequence joins TRBV2 and TRBJ1-4; 7 positions match TRBD1. Germline loops: CDR1 SNHLY, CDR2 FYNNEI. J gave up 7 bases and V 1 base, and 3 bases lay outside the gene matches. CDR3 length: 14 residues. The CDR3 loop reads CASSEGRGVEKLFF. CDR3 sequence (DNA): TGTGCCAGCAGTGAAGGCAGGGGGGTTGAAAAACTGTTTTTT.

The chain joins TRBV10-3 to TRBJ2-1, with D tentatively TRBD2 (6 bases). Germline V gives CDR1 ENHRY, CDR2 SYGVKD. The V gene lost 4 bases and the J gene lost 5 bases, with 15 bases spanning the gap. This CDR3 is 15 amino acids long. DNA for the CDR3: TGTGCCATCAGTGGCCCCGGGACTGGGAACAATGAGCAGTTCTTC. Protein: CAISGPGTGNNEQFF.

This rearrangement joins TRBV6-2 or TRBV6-3 to TRBJ2-3; no clear D gene. The CDR3 totals 18 residues. V was trimmed by 4 bases and J by 0 bases, leaving 20 bases between them. Germline V lookup: CDR1 MNHEY, CDR2 SVGEGT. CDR3 nucleotides: TGTGCCAGCAGTTTCCTGAGGTGGCAGGACGCTAGCACAGATACGCAGTATTTT. This codes for CASSFLRWQDASTDTQYF.

The V gene is TRBV29-1, the J gene TRBJ2-7; D remains unclear. This CDR3 spans 11 amino acids. V dropped 6 bases and J dropped 0 bases, with 6 bases sitting between them. CDR1 and CDR2 (germline): SQVTM, ANQGSEA. The CDR3: CSVALSYEQYF. The DNA for the CDR3 is TGCAGCGTAGCCCTCTCCTACGAGCAGTACTTC.